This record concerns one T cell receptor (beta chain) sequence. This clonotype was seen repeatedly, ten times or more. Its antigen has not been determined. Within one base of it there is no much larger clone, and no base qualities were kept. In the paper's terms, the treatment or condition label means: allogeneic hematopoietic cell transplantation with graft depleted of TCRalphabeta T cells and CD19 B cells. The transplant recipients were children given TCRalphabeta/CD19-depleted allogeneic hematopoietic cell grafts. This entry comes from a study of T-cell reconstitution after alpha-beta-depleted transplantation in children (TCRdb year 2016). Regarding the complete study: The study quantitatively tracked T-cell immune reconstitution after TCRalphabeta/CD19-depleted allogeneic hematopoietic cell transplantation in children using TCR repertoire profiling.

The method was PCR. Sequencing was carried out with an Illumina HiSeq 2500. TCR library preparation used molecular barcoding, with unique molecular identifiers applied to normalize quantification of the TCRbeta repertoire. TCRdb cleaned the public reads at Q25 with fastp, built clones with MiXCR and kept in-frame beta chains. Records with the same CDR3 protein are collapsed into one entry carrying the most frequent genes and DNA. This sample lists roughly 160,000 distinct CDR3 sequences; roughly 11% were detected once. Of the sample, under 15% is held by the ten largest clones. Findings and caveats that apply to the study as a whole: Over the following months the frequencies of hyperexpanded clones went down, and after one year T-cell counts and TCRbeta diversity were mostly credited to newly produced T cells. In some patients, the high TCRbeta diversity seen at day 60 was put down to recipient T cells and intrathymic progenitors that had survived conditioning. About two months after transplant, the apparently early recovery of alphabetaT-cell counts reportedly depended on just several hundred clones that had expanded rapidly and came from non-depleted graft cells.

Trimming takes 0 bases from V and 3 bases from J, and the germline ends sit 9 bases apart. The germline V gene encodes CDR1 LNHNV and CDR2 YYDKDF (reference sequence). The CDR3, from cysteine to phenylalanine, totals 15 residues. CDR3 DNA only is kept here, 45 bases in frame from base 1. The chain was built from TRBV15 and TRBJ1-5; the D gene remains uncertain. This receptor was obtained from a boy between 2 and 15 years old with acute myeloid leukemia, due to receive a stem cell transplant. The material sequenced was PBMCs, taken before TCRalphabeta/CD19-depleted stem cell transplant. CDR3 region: CATSRDKGFNQPQHF. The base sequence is TGTGCCACCAGCAGAGATAAAGGCTTCAATCAGCCCCAGCATTTT.